This T cell receptor beta chain derives from a study of T cells of healthy individuals. TCRdb fed the 5' RACE reads into MiXCR, producing one record per CDR3 protein. This table holds 38,000 or so distinct CDR3 sequences, about 4.2% found once. The V and J ends lost 8 bases and 0 bases respectively, with 2 bases between them. This CDR3 region has 11 residues. The germline V gene encodes CDR1 SNHLY and CDR2 FYNNEI. This clonotype was found many times. The chain joins TRBV2 to TRBJ2-1; no clear D. This clonotype was obtained from a human donor in good health. The CDR3 here is CASYSYNEQFF. The CDR3 coding sequence is TGTGCCAGCTACTCCTACAATGAGCAGTTCTTC. The full variable domain, with the rest looked up from reference TRBV2 and TRBJ2-1, is EPEVTQTPSHQVTQMGQEVILRCVPISNHLYFYWYRQILGQKVEFLVSFYNNEISEKSEIFDDQFSVERPDGSNFTLKIRSTKLEDSAMYFCASYSYNEQFFGPGTRLTVL.